These 21 T cell receptor beta chains were sequenced from one sample in a study of CD8 T cells in ankylosing spondylitis. TCRdb itself ran the 5' RACE reads through MiXCR, one entry per CDR3 protein. The sample consists of roughly 180,000 distinct CDR3 sequences, 13% of them appearing once. Material for sequencing was blood, either unsorted or a sorted T cell fraction (not recorded which). These receptors all stem from a female donor with ankylosing spondylitis or in good health (not recorded which).

The V gene is TRBV20-1, the J gene TRBJ2-4; D is possibly TRBD2 (5 bases). V was pared by 1 base and J by 6 bases, with 13 bases between. CDR1 is DFQATT, CDR2 SNEGSKA, per germline (reference sequence). There are 14 residues in the CDR3. The CDR3 protein is CSARVKRSGNIQYF. CDR3 bases: TGCAGTGCTAGAGTTAAGCGGTCCGGAAACATTCAGTACTTC.

This clonotype occurred many times. V usage is TRBV5-1 and J usage is TRBJ1-2; the D gene is possibly TRBD1 (5 bases). Deletions cut 0 bases from V and 4 bases from J, with 7 bases between. Germline V gene sequence: CDR1 SGHRS, CDR2 YFSETQ. This CDR3 contains 13 residues. The CDR3 bases are TGCGCCAGCAGCTTGGTGAGGGGCTATGGCTACACCTTC. This translates into CASSLVRGYGYTF. Based on the CDR3 plus reference TRBV5-1 and TRBJ1-2, the full variable domain is KAGVTQTPRYLIKTRGQQVTLSCSPISGHRSVSWYQQTPGQGLQFLFEYFSETQRNKGNFPGRFSGRQFSNSRSEMNVSTLELGDSALYLCASSLVRGYGYTFGSGTRLTVV.

The rearrangement joins TRBV7-9 to TRBJ2-1, with 7 bases lining up with TRBD2. CDR3 length equals 14 residues. Per germline, CDR1 SEHNR and CDR2 FQNEAQ (reference sequence). The V and J ends lost 8 bases and 7 bases, in that order; junction bases with no gene match: 11. In nucleotides, the CDR3 is TGTGCCAGCGGAGGCGGGGGATTGTCTAATGAGCAGTTCTTC. This encodes CASGGGGLSNEQFF.

This clonotype was seen only a few times. The chain employs TRBV11-2 and TRBJ2-3, with 8 bases fitting TRBD2. CDR1 and CDR2 (germline): SGHAT, FQNNGV. This CDR3 has 16 amino acids. The V and J ends lost 2 bases and 0 bases, in that order; junction bases with no gene match: 4. The CDR3 is CASSLTPSGSTDTQYF. DNA for the CDR3: TGTGCCAGCAGCTTAACGCCTAGCGGGAGCACAGATACGCAGTATTTT.

This clonotype came up many times. The CDR3 nucleotides read TGTGCCAGCAGTGATTGGGGCGGGACCCAAAACATTCAGTACTTC. It is translated as CASSDWGGTQNIQYF. This chain links TRBV2 with TRBJ2-4, with D possibly TRBD2 on 6 matching bases. This CDR3 region has 15 residues. From germline, CDR1 is SNHLY and CDR2 FYNNEI. Trimming stripped 3 bases from V and 5 bases from J, with 14 bases between.

This clonotype was counted ten times or more. The CDR3 loop reads CSVNAGWEQYF. The CDR3 nucleotides are TGCAGCGTTAACGCCGGGTGGGAGCAGTACTTC. This chain connects TRBV29-1 to TRBJ2-7, with D unresolved. Trimming took off 5 bases at V and 7 bases at J, with 12 bases between the two ends. CDR1 is SQVTM, CDR2 ANQGSEA, per germline. The CDR3 contains 11 residues.

This clonotype was observed at least ten times. This chain uses TRBV29-1 with TRBJ2-3, with TRBD2 matching over 8 bases. CDR3 length: 13 residues. With 4 bases clipped from V and 2 bases from J, the junction kept 2 bases outside the gene matches. CDR1 is SQVTM, CDR2 ANQGSEA, per germline. CDR3 in DNA: TGCAGCGTTGCTAGCGGGCACACAGATACGCAGTATTTT. This sequence encodes CSVASGHTDTQYF.

The J gene is TRBJ2-1, the V gene TRBV7-3; D possibly corresponds to TRBD1 (6 bases). CDR1 SGHTA and CDR2 FQGTGA come from the germline V gene. V lost 4 bases to trimming and J lost 0 bases, with 13 bases between them. This CDR3 has 16 residues. The CDR3, as DNA: TGTGCCAGCAGCTATCAGGGGACACCCTCCTACAATGAGCAGTTCTTC. Amino acids: CASSYQGTPSYNEQFF.

This chain connects TRBV27 to TRBJ1-5, with 8 bases lining up with TRBD1. After removal of 6 bases from V and 6 bases from J, the junction contained 4 bases not matched to a gene. The germline CDR1 and CDR2 sequences are MNHEY and SMNVEV (reference sequence). This CDR3 has 13 amino acids. CDR3: CASRDREGQPQHF. The DNA of the CDR3 is TGTGCCAGCAGGGACAGGGAAGGTCAGCCCCAGCATTTT.

This clonotype was seen many times. The CDR3 is CASSMDRVDEQFF. CDR3 sequence (DNA): TGTGCCAGCAGCATGGACAGGGTGGATGAGCAGTTCTTC. The chain combines TRBV11-1 with TRBJ2-1; 8 bases align to TRBD1. The length of the CDR3 is 13 residues. V gave up 5 bases and J gave up 8 bases; unmatched junction bases: 5. The V gene's germline CDR1 is SGHAT and CDR2 FQDESV (reference sequence).

This clonotype was seen many times. This chain joins TRBV6-2 or TRBV6-3 and TRBJ2-2, with TRBD2 matching over 11 bases. The germline CDR1 and CDR2 sequences are MNHEY and SVGEGT. This CDR3 comprises 18 residues. V dropped 6 bases and J dropped 3; count of bases not matched to a gene: 12. CDR3 in amino acids: CASSTTPHSGRDTGELFF. The CDR3 coding sequence is TGTGCCAGCAGCACTACCCCCCATAGCGGGAGGGACACCGGGGAGCTGTTTTTT.

Ten or more counts support this clonotype. The chain is built from TRBV20-1 and TRBJ1-2; tentative D call: TRBD1 (5 bases). Germline loops: CDR1 DFQATT, CDR2 SNEGSKA (reference sequence). The CDR3 has 12 amino acids. CDR3 sequence: CSTLTRGYGYTF. DNA of the CDR3: TGCAGCACCTTAACGAGGGGTTATGGCTACACCTTC.

This clonotype appeared once. The chain employs TRBV19 and TRBJ2-1, with 8 bases matching TRBD1. This CDR3 region has 14 residues. The germline gives CDR1 LNHDA, CDR2 SQIVND (reference sequence). CDR3 residues: CASSRGDRGREQFF. CDR3 DNA: TGTGCGTCCAGTCGTGGTGACAGGGGAAGGGAGCAGTTCTTC.

This clonotype came up many times. The J gene is TRBJ2-1, the V gene TRBV20-1; the match to TRBD2 covers 10 bases. The CDR3 sequence is 15 residues long. J lost 7 bases, V lost 2 bases, and 8 bases had no gene match. Germline V gene lookup returns CDR1 DFQATT and CDR2 SNEGSKA (reference sequence). In nucleotides, the CDR3 is TGCAGTGCTAGAAGCGGGAGGGCCGCCCCAAATGAGCAGTTCTTC. Protein sequence: CSARSGRAAPNEQFF.

This clonotype has at least ten counts. V gene TRBV27 combines with J gene TRBJ2-1; no reliable D call. V lost 4 bases and J lost 5, with 18 bases in between. The CDR3 totals 16 residues. The V gene's germline CDR1 is MNHEY and CDR2 SMNVEV (reference sequence). The CDR3 loop reads CASSSRTPGDHNEQFF. The CDR3 region has the DNA TGTGCCAGCAGTTCGCGGACCCCCGGCGATCACAATGAGCAGTTCTTC.

This clonotype was counted ten times or more. V gene TRBV9 combines with J gene TRBJ2-7; possibly TRBD2 for D (6 bases). The CDR3 loop spans 13 amino acids. Per the germline V gene, CDR1 is SGDLS and CDR2 is YYNGEE. Trimming cost V 1 base and J 5 bases, with 10 bases left between them. DNA of the CDR3: TGTGCCAGCAGCGTAACCTCTAGCGACGAGCAGTACTTC. Translating it yields CASSVTSSDEQYF.

This clonotype has just a few counts. DNA of the CDR3: TGTGCCAGCAGCCGGGACTCTGGGTACACCGGGGAGCTGTTTTTT. It translates to CASSRDSGYTGELFF. The rearrangement joins TRBV7-3 to TRBJ2-2, with D perhaps TRBD2 (6 bases). V was cut by 5 bases and J by 3 bases, with 13 bases left in between. Germline V gene sequence: CDR1 SGHTA, CDR2 FQGTGA. The CDR3 is 15 residues long.

As regards this clonotype: The germline gene is not matched at one end of the junction; a read error may be the cause. The chain carries TRBV7-9 and TRBJ1-1; D is undetermined. Germline CDR1 and CDR2: SEHNR and FQNEAQ (reference sequence). This CDR3 has 13 residues. The CDR3 loop is CVSSFGPNTEAFF. In DNA form, the CDR3 reads TGTGTCAGCAGCTTCGGCCCGAACACTGAAGCTTTCTTT. The entire variable domain, with the rest obtained from reference TRBV7-9 and TRBJ1-1, is as follows: DTGVSQNPRHKITKRGQNVTFRCDPISEHNRLYWYRQTLGQGPEFLTYFQNEAQLEKSRLLSDRFSAERPKGSFSTLEIQRTEQGDSAMYLCVSSFGPNTEAFFGQGTRLTVV.

The chain couples TRBV25-1 to TRBJ1-6; tentative D call: TRBD1 (6 bases). The V gene lost 6 bases and the J gene lost 7 bases, with 13 bases spanning the gap. Germline loops: CDR1 MGHDK, CDR2 SYGVNS. The CDR3 has 14 residues. Here the CDR3 reads CASSRGGRNSPLHF. Here the CDR3 DNA reads TGTGCCAGCAGCAGGGGAGGGAGAAATTCACCCCTCCACTTT. The whole variable domain, remainder taken from reference TRBV25-1 and TRBJ1-6, is EADIYQTPRYLVIGTGKKITLECSQTMGHDKMYWYQQDPGMELHLIHYSYGVNSTEKGDLSSESTVSRIRTEHFPLTLESARPSHTSQYLCASSRGGRNSPLHFGNGTRLTVT.

The chain combines TRBV5-1 with TRBJ2-7; tentatively, D is TRBD2 (5 bases). This CDR3 contains 15 residues. Trimming left V 4 bases short and J 8 bases short, with 22 bases between. The germline V gene has CDR1 SGHRS and CDR2 YFSETQ. CDR3 residues: CASSPSGLGETQQYF. The CDR3 DNA is TGCGCCAGCAGCCCTTCGGGCCTCGGGGAGACTCAGCAGTACTTC.

The rearrangement links TRBV5-4 to TRBJ2-4; D ambiguous. Germline loops: CDR1 SGHNT, CDR2 YYREEE (reference sequence). This CDR3 spans 14 amino acids. V lost 3 bases, J lost 0 bases, and 7 bases lay in between. CDR3 nucleotides: TGTGCCAGCAGCTCGGTCATAGCCAAAAACATTCAGTACTTC. Protein: CASSSVIAKNIQYF.